The 11 T cell receptor beta chains listed next were all sequenced from one sample in a study of OX40 agonist ivuxolimab in advanced cancers. TCRdb keeps only in-frame clones here, not all; method: immunoSEQ multiplex PCR. The sample lists 57,000 or so clones, roughly 84% occurring once. The starting material was CD4+ or CD8+ T cells sorted from blood, obtained in a trial of the OX40 agonist ivuxolimab. Source of these receptors: an adult with an advanced solid tumor such as melanoma, head and neck, liver or kidney cancer.

The chain uses TRBV19 and TRBJ2-7, with D possibly being TRBD1 (6 bases). The length of the CDR3 is 15 residues. Germline V gene data show CDR1 as LNHDA and CDR2 as SQIVND (reference sequence). The V and J ends lost 6 bases and 4 bases respectively, with 19 bases between them. The CDR3 DNA sequence: TGTGCCAGTAGCCGAAATGAACAGGGAGTTTACGAGCAGTACTTC. This translates into CASSRNEQGVYEQYF. Filled out from reference TRBV19 and TRBJ2-7, the complete variable domain reads DGGITQSPKYLFRKEGQNVTLSCEQNLNHDAMYWYRQDPGQGLRLIYYSQIVNDFQKGDIAEGYSVSREKKESFPLTVTSAQKNPTAFYLCASSRNEQGVYEQYFGPGTRLTVT.

The genes are TRBV20-1 and TRBJ2-1; D is undetermined. Germline CDR1 is DFQATT and CDR2 is SNEGSKA (reference sequence). Trimming shortened V by 3 bases and J by 9 bases, and 9 bases separated the two germline ends. This CDR3 has 11 residues. The CDR3 is CSAREIGEQFF. In nucleotides, the CDR3 is TGCAGTGCTAGGGAGATTGGTGAGCAGTTCTTC.

This clone was seen more than once but under ten times. CDR3 coding DNA: TGTGCCAGTAGTATTAGGGGACAGGTCTACAATGAGCAGTTCTTC. It is translated as CASSIRGQVYNEQFF. The rearrangement links TRBV19 to TRBJ2-1, with TRBD1 identical over 8 bases. This CDR3 is built from 15 residues. V gave up 3 bases and J gave up 3 bases; unmatched junction bases: 4. The germline gives CDR1 LNHDA, CDR2 SQIVND (reference sequence).

The chain is built from TRBV5-4 and TRBJ2-1; D may be TRBD2 (5 bases). Germline assignment: CDR1 SGHNT and CDR2 YYREEE (reference sequence). The CDR3 is made up of 17 amino acids. Trimming cost V 6 bases and J 9 bases, with 28 bases left between them. CDR3: CASTKSGGWGGIGEQFF. In DNA, the CDR3 is TGTGCCAGCACCAAATCCGGAGGTTGGGGTGGGATTGGTGAGCAGTTCTTC. Complete variable domain (other parts from reference TRBV5-4 and TRBJ2-1): ETGVTQSPTHLIKTRGQQVTLRCSSQSGHNTVSWYQQALGQGPQFIFQYYREEENGRGNFPPRFSGLQFPNYSSELNVNALELDDSALYLCASTKSGGWGGIGEQFFGPGTRLTVL.

This clone showed up just once. The gene calls are TRBV7-8 and TRBJ1-5; D gene ambiguous. V was clipped by 1 base and J by 7 bases, with 11 bases between them. This CDR3 has 14 amino acids. Germline loops: CDR1 SGHVS, CDR2 FQNEAQ. DNA for the CDR3: TGTGCCAGCAGCTTAGATTCAGTTACCCAGCCCCAGCATTTT. As protein: CASSLDSVTQPQHF.

The rearrangement links TRBV10-3 to TRBJ1-5; D is undetermined. The V gene's germline CDR1 is ENHRY and CDR2 SYGVKD. Trimming removed 3 bases from V and 0 bases from J, with 15 bases in between. The CDR3 covers 17 residues. Written as DNA, the CDR3 is TGTGCCATCAGTGACCCCGGGTTATTGGGTAGCAATCAGCCCCAGCATTTT. It translates to CAISDPGLLGSNQPQHF.

The chain employs TRBV2 and TRBJ2-3; D might be TRBD2 (6 bases). There are 14 residues in the CDR3. Per the germline V gene, CDR1 is SNHLY and CDR2 is FYNNEI. The V gene lost 7 bases and the J gene lost 2 bases, with 13 bases spanning the gap. The CDR3 loop is CASNSRDFTDTQYF. In DNA form, the CDR3 reads TGTGCCAGCAACTCGCGGGACTTCACAGATACGCAGTATTTT.

The chain joins TRBV30 to TRBJ1-5; D gene uncertain. The length of the CDR3 is 13 residues. V was pared by 2 bases and J by 6 bases, with 11 bases between. Germline assignment: CDR1 GTSNPN and CDR2 SVGIG (reference sequence). The CDR3, as DNA: TGTGCCTGGAGTCGCGGGCTGGGTCAGCCCCAGCATTTT. Translation gives CAWSRGLGQPQHF.

The table lists this clone with a count of one. The V call is TRBV28, the J call TRBJ2-1; 16 bases agree with TRBD2. With V trimmed by 5 bases and J by 8 bases, 15 bases remained unmatched. Germline V gene data show CDR1 as MDHEN and CDR2 as SYDVKM. The CDR3 has 19 amino acids. The CDR3 bases are TGTGCCAGCAGTCCCGCCGGGACTAGCGGGAGGGCCGTGTGGGATGAGCAGTTCTTC. Amino acid sequence: CASSPAGTSGRAVWDEQFF.

V usage is TRBV6-5 and J usage is TRBJ1-5, with a possible D match to TRBD1 (5 bases). Looked up from germline, CDR1 is MNHEY and CDR2 is SVGAGI. V shed 2 bases and J shed 2 bases, with 7 bases lying between them. The CDR3 totals 14 residues. The CDR3 sequence is CASSYMGGNQPQHF. The CDR3 region has the DNA TGTGCCAGCAGTTACATGGGGGGCAATCAGCCCCAGCATTTT.

J is TRBJ1-1 and V is TRBV29-1; 9 bases align to TRBD1. The CDR3 runs to 15 residues. The V gene's germline CDR1 is SQVTM and CDR2 ANQGSEA. Trimming at V came to 6 bases and at J to 1 base, leaving 9 bases not matched to a gene. CDR3 region: CSVGGQGGWNTEAFF. The CDR3 DNA reads as TGCAGCGTGGGGGGACAGGGCGGGTGGAACACTGAAGCTTTCTTT.